These 32 T cell receptor beta chains were all obtained from the same sample, sequenced in a study of blood T cell repertoires in COVID-19. The data were produced by immunoSEQ multiplex PCR, yet TCRdb's version contains in-frame clones alone and is incomplete. The table includes 270,000 or so clones, roughly 85% detected once. Sequenced sample: peripheral blood. These receptors were taken from a human donor in a cohort sampled during active COVID-19.

V gene TRBV20-1 combines with J gene TRBJ1-1; no clear D gene. This CDR3 comprises 13 residues. Germline values: CDR1 DFQATT, CDR2 SNEGSKA (reference sequence). V lost 3 bases to trimming and J lost 5 bases, with 13 bases between them. The CDR3 region has the DNA TGCAGTGCTAGTTGGAGGAGAGGGACTGAAGCTTTCTTT. Its protein is CSASWRRGTEAFF.

The table lists this clone with a few counts. This chain joins TRBV7-6 and TRBJ2-2; 8 bases match TRBD1. The J segment lost 6 bases and the V segment lost 4 bases, leaving 4 bases of the junction unmatched. The CDR3 contains 14 residues. CDR1 and CDR2 (germline): SGHVS, FNYEAQ. CDR3 in DNA: TGTGCCAGCAGCTCTGTGACAGGGGCCGGGGAGCTGTTTTTT. Translated, it gives CASSSVTGAGELFF.

The chain combines TRBV6-5 with TRBJ1-1, with a possible D match to TRBD1 (5 bases). Trimming pared 2 bases from V and 6 bases from J, leaving 10 bases between. This CDR3 is 13 amino acids long. Germline V gene sequence: CDR1 MNHEY, CDR2 SVGAGI. CDR3 nucleotides: TGTGCCAGCAGTTACCGGGGGAGGCCTGAAGCTTTCTTT. Its protein product is CASSYRGRPEAFF.

Only one count was recorded for this clone. CDR3 sequence (DNA): TGTGCCAGCAGCCAAGATCGACTGGACAGGGGCTACAATGAGCAGTTCTTC. Translation gives CASSQDRLDRGYNEQFF. The chain carries TRBV3-1 (or the pseudogene TRBV3-2) and TRBJ2-1; the match to TRBD1 covers 9 bases. J gave up 3 bases and V 0 bases, and 6 bases lay outside the gene matches. Germline V lookup: CDR1 LGHDT, CDR2 YNNKEL (reference sequence). The CDR3 is made up of 17 amino acids.

The chain couples TRBV14 to TRBJ1-2; a possible D gene is TRBD1 (6 bases). Per the germline V gene, CDR1 is SGHDN and CDR2 is FVKESK. With 2 bases removed from V and 0 bases from J, the gap between germline ends came to 13 bases. This CDR3 contains 16 residues. The CDR3 is CASSQRQGIANYGYTF. DNA of the CDR3: TGTGCCAGCAGCCAACGTCAGGGGATAGCTAACTATGGCTACACCTTC.

This clone was counted a single time. V usage is TRBV3-1 (or the pseudogene TRBV3-2) and J usage is TRBJ1-3; 7 bases map to TRBD1. J was trimmed by 5 bases and V by 1 base; bases with no gene match: 2. This CDR3 is 14 amino acids long. The germline V gene has CDR1 LGHDT and CDR2 YNNKEL (reference sequence). The DNA for the CDR3 is TGTGCCAGCAGCCAAGTACAGGGGAGAAACACCATATATTTT. Translation: CASSQVQGRNTIYF.

The genes are TRBV28 and TRBJ1-2, with D perhaps TRBD1 (6 bases). This CDR3 comprises 15 residues. Trimming took 5 bases from V and 6 from J, leaving 19 bases between them. Looked up from germline, CDR1 is MDHEN and CDR2 is SYDVKM. Here the CDR3 reads CASSLSHQGKDGYTF. In DNA form, the CDR3 reads TGTGCCAGCAGTCTATCTCATCAGGGGAAGGATGGCTACACCTTC.

The chain employs TRBV5-4 and TRBJ2-6; 9 nucleotides align to TRBD1. J was trimmed by 0 bases and V by 5 bases; bases with no gene match: 6. The V gene's germline CDR1 is SGHNT and CDR2 YYREEE (reference sequence). The CDR3 loop spans 17 amino acids. DNA of the CDR3: TGTGCCAGCAGAAAGACAGGGGGTTTCTCTGGGGCCAACGTCCTGACTTTC. The encoded protein is CASRKTGGFSGANVLTF.

Of note for this clone: In the same sample, other DNA sequences code for this CDR3. V is TRBV5-1 and J is TRBJ2-1; 9 positions match TRBD2. Germline V gives CDR1 SGHRS, CDR2 YFSETQ. Germline trimming cut 2 bases from V and 0 bases from J; bases unmatched to any gene: 0. The CDR3 sequence is 15 residues long. The CDR3 DNA is TGCGCCAGCAGCTTACTAGCGGGCTCCTACAATGAGCAGTTCTTC. It translates to CASSLLAGSYNEQFF.

With respect to this clone: In the same sample, other DNA sequences code for this CDR3. This chain connects TRBV3-1 (or the pseudogene TRBV3-2) to TRBJ1-2; 12 bases match TRBD1. Germline-derived CDR1 and CDR2 are LGHDT and YNNKEL (reference sequence). This CDR3 has 14 amino acids. After removal of 4 bases from V and 8 bases from J, the junction contained 5 bases not matched to a gene. CDR3 sequence reads: CASSPGTGGLGYTF. The CDR3 DNA reads as TGTGCCAGCAGCCCTGGGACAGGGGGCTTAGGCTACACCTTC.

V and J are TRBV27 and TRBJ1-1; a weak D match, TRBD1 (6 bases). This CDR3 has 15 residues. From germline, CDR1 is MNHEY and CDR2 SMNVEV (reference sequence). Trimming stripped 6 bases from V and 2 bases from J, with 16 bases between. DNA for the CDR3: TGTGCCAGCAGACCCGCTCAGGGGATAAACACTGAAGCTTTCTTT. It yields the protein CASRPAQGINTEAFF.

This rearrangement joins TRBV4-3 to TRBJ2-2, with D unclear. Deletions cut 4 bases from V and 0 bases from J, with 6 bases between. Germline CDR1 is LGHNA and CDR2 is YSLEER. The CDR3 has 14 amino acids. This CDR3 reads CASSPDSNTGELFF. Written as DNA, the CDR3 is TGCGCCAGCAGCCCTGACTCGAACACCGGGGAGCTGTTTTTT.

This chain links TRBV5-6 with TRBJ2-7; possible D gene TRBD2, 6 bases. The germline V gene encodes CDR1 SGHDT and CDR2 YYEEEE. V lost 2 bases and J lost 4, with 13 bases in between. CDR3 size: 14 residues. CDR3 bases: TGTGCCAGCAGCTTTAGGACTACGAATTACGAGCAGTACTTC. Protein sequence: CASSFRTTNYEQYF. Variable domain in full (rest from reference TRBV5-6 and TRBJ2-7): DAGVTQSPTHLIKTRGQQVTLRCSPKSGHDTVSWYQQALGQGPQFIFQYYEEEERQRGNFPDRFSGHQFPNYSSELNVNALLLGDSALYLCASSFRTTNYEQYFGPGTRLTVT.

V is TRBV5-1 and J is TRBJ2-7; the D gene is possibly TRBD2 (6 bases). The CDR3 length is 14 residues. V lost 0 bases, J lost 2 bases, and 9 bases lay in between. Germline V gene sequence: CDR1 SGHRS, CDR2 YFSETQ. The CDR3 is CASSLGRDPYEQYF. CDR3 DNA: TGCGCCAGCAGCTTGGGGCGGGACCCCTACGAGCAGTACTTC.

The V gene is TRBV19, the J gene TRBJ1-5; D is uncertain. The CDR3 has 12 residues. V was trimmed by 3 bases and J by 4 bases, leaving 4 bases between them. The germline V gene has CDR1 LNHDA and CDR2 SQIVND (reference sequence). CDR3 region: CASSIMNQPQHF. CDR3 in DNA: TGTGCCAGTAGTATTATGAATCAGCCCCAGCATTTT.

J is TRBJ2-1 and V is TRBV7-2; D not certain. V shed 3 bases and J shed 4 bases, with 13 bases lying between them. From germline, CDR1 is SGHTA and CDR2 FQGNSA. CDR3 length equals 15 residues. The CDR3 loop reads CASSFPTSGYNEQFF. CDR3 bases: TGTGCCAGCAGCTTCCCTACGTCCGGGTACAATGAGCAGTTCTTC.

The V call is TRBV4-3, the J call TRBJ1-3; D may be TRBD1 (6 bases). This CDR3 has 15 amino acids. Germline V gives CDR1 LGHNA, CDR2 YSLEER. The ends were cut back, 0 bases at V and 2 bases at J, with 8 bases in the middle. CDR3 region: CASSQEGGTGNTIYF. The DNA for the CDR3 is TGCGCCAGCAGCCAAGAAGGGGGTACTGGAAACACCATATATTTT.

This clone occurred once. The chain joins TRBV6-5 to TRBJ2-1; TRBD2 matches 9 bases. V lost 5 bases to trimming and J lost 6 bases; unmatched junction nucleotides: 8. Germline lookup yields CDR1 MNHEY and CDR2 SVGAGI. There are 15 residues in the CDR3. CDR3 residues: CASSPPGLAGNEQFF. CDR3 sequence (DNA): TGTGCCAGCAGTCCGCCGGGACTAGCTGGCAATGAGCAGTTCTTC.

The chain joins TRBV9 to TRBJ2-1; tentatively, D is TRBD1 (5 bases). The germline CDR1 and CDR2 sequences are SGDLS and YYNGEE. Trimming left V 3 bases short and J 5 bases short, with 27 bases between. CDR3 length equals 19 residues. CDR3 nucleotides: TGTGCCAGCAGCGCTTTGGAGACAGATATTTACCTTTTGCACAATGAGCAGTTCTTC. It yields the protein CASSALETDIYLLHNEQFF.

The gene calls are TRBV4-3 and TRBJ1-2; D ambiguous. The V and J ends lost 1 base and 1 base respectively, with 4 bases between them. Germline-derived CDR1 and CDR2 are LGHNA and YSLEER. The CDR3 consists of 13 residues. The CDR3 sequence: CASSQGDNYGYTF. The CDR3 nucleotides are TGCGCCAGCAGCCAAGGAGATAACTATGGCTACACCTTC.

Here the CDR3 reads CATSRDGPGSKNIQYF. For the CDR3, the DNA is TGTGCCACCAGCAGAGATGGGCCTGGCTCCAAAAACATTCAGTACTTC. The chain recombines TRBV15 with TRBJ2-4; D gene uncertain. CDR1 is LNHNV, CDR2 YYDKDF, per germline (reference sequence). The CDR3 loop spans 16 amino acids. Deletions cut 0 bases from V and 2 bases from J, with 11 bases between.

V and J are TRBV12-3 or TRBV12-4 and TRBJ1-5; D might be TRBD1 (6 bases). V gave up 5 bases and J gave up 9 bases, with 14 bases separating them. The length of the CDR3 is 13 residues. DNA of the CDR3: TGTGCCAGCAGTCTACCCCAGGGGTGGCCCCAGCATTTT. This sequence encodes CASSLPQGWPQHF.

This rearrangement joins TRBV7-2 to TRBJ2-1; D is unclear. V lost 1 base and J lost 10, with 14 bases in between. Germline CDR1 is SGHTA and CDR2 is FQGNSA. This CDR3 region has 14 residues. The CDR3 nucleotides read TGTGCCAGCAGCTTAGGGAATAGTTTGAGGGAGCAGTTCTTC. Amino acid sequence: CASSLGNSLREQFF.

This clone came up a few times. This chain connects TRBV12-5 to TRBJ2-7; tentatively, D is TRBD1 (5 bases). V dropped 8 bases and J dropped 5 bases, with 13 bases sitting between them. The CDR3 runs 12 residues. Germline V lookup: CDR1 LGHNT, CDR2 FRNRAP. The CDR3 is CASRGRAHEQYF. CDR3 bases: TGTGCTAGTAGGGGAAGGGCCCACGAGCAGTACTTC.

Details on this clone: The sample carries other DNA sequences with the same CDR3. This chain joins TRBV6-1 and TRBJ2-7; 11 bases align to TRBD1. J gave up 4 bases and V 3 bases, and 5 bases lay outside the gene matches. Germline-derived CDR1 and CDR2 are MNHNS and SASEGT. The CDR3 runs to 15 residues. The chain's CDR3 is CASSDRDRGSYEQYF. CDR3 bases: TGTGCCAGCAGTGACAGGGACAGGGGGAGTTACGAGCAGTACTTC.

This chain connects TRBV7-9 to TRBJ2-2, with 11 bases identical to TRBD2. The CDR3 spans 19 residues. Germline V CDR1 and CDR2: SEHNR, FQNEAQ (reference sequence). Losses at the gene ends were 1 base for V and 5 bases for J; bases not matched to a gene: 12. The CDR3 DNA sequence: TGTGCCAGCAGCTTAGGAGGGACTAGCGGTATCAGACGTACCGGGGAGCTGTTTTTT. Encoded protein: CASSLGGTSGIRRTGELFF.

Comment on this clone: Within the sample, other DNA sequences also encode this same CDR3. This rearrangement joins TRBV19 to TRBJ2-5, with TRBD1 as a possible D gene (6 bases). The CDR3 has 13 amino acids. V was pared by 4 bases and J by 2 bases, with 8 bases between. Germline assignment: CDR1 LNHDA and CDR2 SQIVND (reference sequence). The CDR3 region is CASSTQGQETQYF. The CDR3 DNA follows: TGTGCCAGTAGTACCCAGGGGCAAGAGACCCAGTACTTC.

This clone was seen only once. The chain couples TRBV10-3 to TRBJ1-3; possibly TRBD1 for D (5 bases). The germline V gene has CDR1 ENHRY and CDR2 SYGVKD. The CDR3 totals 15 residues. V was pared by 4 bases and J by 1 base, with 11 bases between. For the CDR3, the DNA is TGTGCCATCAGTGGGTTTCAGGGTTCTGGAAACACCATATATTTT. Amino acid sequence: CAISGFQGSGNTIYF.

This sequence joins TRBV7-2 and TRBJ1-5; no reliable D call. The CDR3 is made up of 13 amino acids. CDR1 and CDR2 (germline): SGHTA, FQGNSA. Trimming pared 2 bases from V and 4 bases from J, leaving 6 bases between. The CDR3 sequence: CASSLRGNQPQHF. The CDR3 DNA sequence: TGTGCCAGCAGCTTAAGAGGGAATCAGCCCCAGCATTTT.

V is TRBV14 and J is TRBJ1-1; D may be TRBD1 (5 bases). The germline CDR1 and CDR2 sequences are SGHDN and FVKESK. This CDR3 contains 12 residues. V shed 3 bases and J shed 8 bases, with 10 bases lying between them. The CDR3 here is CASSHFRAEAFF. In nucleotides, the CDR3 is TGTGCCAGCAGCCATTTCAGGGCGGAAGCTTTCTTT.

This clone was observed once. The chain uses TRBV28 and TRBJ1-6; tentatively, D is TRBD1 (6 bases). Trimming removed 6 bases from V and 5 bases from J, with 14 bases in between. This CDR3 contains 15 residues. The germline V gene has CDR1 MDHEN and CDR2 SYDVKM. CDR3 sequence (DNA): TGTGCCAGCAGCGCCGACAGGAACAATAATTCACCCCTCCACTTT. Amino acid sequence: CASSADRNNNSPLHF.

The chain couples TRBV7-6 to TRBJ2-3; 8 bases are shared with TRBD1. CDR1 and CDR2 from the germline V gene are SGHVS and FNYEAQ. The junction had 6 bases not matched to a gene; V was cut back by 2 bases and J by 5 bases. CDR3 length equals 15 residues. The CDR3 region is CASSLNGQGGDTQYF. DNA for the CDR3: TGTGCCAGCAGCTTAAATGGACAGGGAGGAGATACGCAGTATTTT.